The 18 T cell receptor beta chains given below trace back to one sample, sequenced in a study of shared clonotypes between healthy human individuals. TCRdb's copy holds only in-frame clones and misses some; the assay was immunoSEQ multiplex PCR. This repertoire shows some 690,000 clones, about nine tenths found once; its top ten account for more than 30%. The sequencing sample was made of memory CD8+ T cells from PBMCs. As for subset: CD45RO+ cells pooled with CCR7-negative TemRA cells. The receptors originated from a man aged 18 to 30 in good health. Some clones in this sample may be carry-over from other donors' samples.

The chain employs TRBV4-3 and TRBJ1-4; D gene uncertain. Germline CDR1 LGHNA, CDR2 YSLEER. This CDR3 is built from 16 residues. The V end lost 2 bases, the J end lost 0 bases, and 10 bases lay between the germline ends. CDR3 amino acids: CASSQFSGATNEKLFF. For the CDR3, the DNA is TGCGCCAGCAGCCAATTTAGTGGGGCAACTAATGAAAAACTGTTTTTT.

The CDR3 nucleotides are TGTGCCAGCAGCTTGGAGGCAGGGCCGTGGCAGTTCTTC. Amino acids: CASSLEAGPWQFF. The rearrangement uses TRBV5-8 and TRBJ2-1; the D gene is possibly TRBD1 (5 bases). V was shortened by 0 bases and J by 12 bases, with 13 bases between the two germline ends. The CDR3 covers 13 residues. Germline CDR1 is SGHTS and CDR2 is YDEGEE.

Remarks on this clone: An end of the junction differs from the germline gene, which may be a read error. The V call is TRBV10-3, the J call TRBJ2-2; D possibly corresponds to TRBD1 (6 bases). This CDR3 is 13 amino acids long. Germline assignment: CDR1 ENHRY and CDR2 SYGVKD. The CDR3 loop reads CALRTADTGELFF. Written as DNA, the CDR3 is TGTGCCCTCAGGACAGCGGACACCGGGGAGCTGTTTTTT.

The chain couples TRBV27 to TRBJ1-3, with 7 bases that match TRBD1. The CDR3 has 21 residues. From germline, CDR1 is MNHEY and CDR2 SMNVEV (reference sequence). The V segment lost 5 bases and the J segment 0 bases; nucleotides outside the gene matches: 22. The CDR3 DNA reads TGTGCCAGCAGTAACATACCCGCAGGGGGAATTAAACAAGGCTCTGGAAACACCATATATTTT. It encodes CASSNIPAGGIKQGSGNTIYF.

The genes are TRBV6-5 and TRBJ2-1; no firm D call. This CDR3 spans 15 amino acids. The germline gives CDR1 MNHEY, CDR2 SVGAGI. V lost 5 bases to trimming and J lost 2 bases, with 13 bases between them. The CDR3 region has the DNA TGTGCCAGCAGTCTAGGACGGGTTGCCTACAATGAGCAGTTCTTC. Its translation is CASSLGRVAYNEQFF.

This chain uses TRBV2 with TRBJ2-2; 7 nucleotides align to TRBD1. The CDR3 contains 12 residues. Germline lookup yields CDR1 SNHLY and CDR2 FYNNEI. With 11 bases clipped from V and 2 bases from J, the junction kept 2 bases outside the gene matches. The CDR3: CAQGDNTGELFF. The CDR3 DNA sequence: TGTGCCCAGGGGGACAACACCGGGGAGCTGTTTTTT.

The chain carries TRBV5-1 and TRBJ1-1; no reliable D call. The CDR3 is 14 residues long. V was cut by 4 bases and J by 5 bases, with 15 bases left in between. Germline values: CDR1 SGHRS, CDR2 YFSETQ. The CDR3 protein is CASSQKLPGTEAFF. DNA for the CDR3: TGCGCCAGCAGCCAAAAATTACCGGGAACTGAAGCTTTCTTT.

This clone has a single count. The chain links TRBV5-4 to TRBJ2-2; D is uncertain. V was clipped by 1 base and J by 4 bases, with 8 bases between them. The CDR3 sequence is 14 residues long. Germline assignment: CDR1 SGHNT and CDR2 YYREEE (reference sequence). The CDR3 here is CASSLKDPTGELFF. The CDR3 DNA follows: TGTGCCAGCAGCTTGAAAGACCCCACCGGGGAGCTGTTTTTT.

The V gene is TRBV20-1, the J gene TRBJ1-2; D is possibly TRBD1 (6 bases). CDR3 size: 11 residues. Germline CDR1 reads DFQATT; CDR2 reads SNEGSKA (reference sequence). Trimming took 5 bases from V and 5 from J, leaving 9 bases between them. For the CDR3, the DNA is TGCAGTGCTCCGACAGGATATGGCTACACCTTC. Its translation: CSAPTGYGYTF.

The chain joins TRBV6-5 to TRBJ1-3; D perhaps matches TRBD1 (5 bases). The CDR3 length is 14 residues. Trimming shortened V by 4 bases and J by 4 bases, and 11 bases separated the two germline ends. Germline CDR1 and CDR2: MNHEY and SVGAGI. The CDR3 bases are TGTGCCAGCAGTTCCACAGGTCCGGGAAACACCATATATTTT. As protein: CASSSTGPGNTIYF.

V gene TRBV27 combines with J gene TRBJ1-2; D is perhaps TRBD1 (5 bases). The CDR3 has 13 residues. From germline, CDR1 is MNHEY and CDR2 SMNVEV (reference sequence). Trimming cost V 3 bases and J 7 bases, with 12 bases left between them. As DNA, the CDR3 is TGTGCCAGCAGTTTGACGGGGCTCTCTGGCTACACCTTC. Translated, it gives CASSLTGLSGYTF.

V and J are TRBV6-4 and TRBJ2-7; 7 positions match TRBD2. The CDR3 spans 16 residues. CDR1 and CDR2 (germline): MRHNA, SNTAGT. V lost 2 bases and J lost 3; bases outside the gene matches: 10. This CDR3 reads CASSDPQRDFSYEQYF. DNA of the CDR3: TGTGCCAGCAGTGACCCCCAGCGGGACTTCAGCTACGAGCAGTACTTC.

The chain recombines TRBV27 with TRBJ1-1; perhaps TRBD1 as D (5 bases). Germline CDR1 and CDR2: MNHEY and SMNVEV (reference sequence). The CDR3 has 17 amino acids. Trimming took 0 bases from V and 0 from J, leaving 14 bases between them. The CDR3 loop is CASSLSGGSILNTEAFF. The CDR3 coding sequence is TGTGCCAGCAGTTTATCGGGGGGTTCTATATTGAACACTGAAGCTTTCTTT.

Remarks on this clone: A read error may be the cause here, since a much bigger clone is one base away. The identical CDR3 is also encoded by other nucleotide sequences in the sample. The chain couples TRBV7-9 to TRBJ1-5; D not certain. The ends were cut back, 0 bases at V and 3 bases at J, with 3 bases in the middle. The CDR3 sequence is 13 residues long. Germline values: CDR1 SEHNR, CDR2 FQNEAQ (reference sequence). Written as DNA, the CDR3 is TGTGCCAGCAGCTTAGCGTCCAATCAGCCCCAGCATTTT. This codes for CASSLASNQPQHF.

The V call is TRBV4-3, the J call TRBJ2-7; the match to TRBD2 covers 7 bases. This CDR3 has 16 residues. J was trimmed by 4 bases and V by 0 bases; bases with no gene match: 9. CDR1 and CDR2 from the germline V gene are LGHNA and YSLEER. The CDR3 reads CASSQDGGVLEYEQYF. CDR3 nucleotide sequence: TGCGCCAGCAGCCAAGATGGGGGGGTCTTGGAATACGAGCAGTACTTC.

The CDR3 loop reads CASSEWGGQNEQYF. In nucleotides, the CDR3 is TGTGCCAGCAGTGAATGGGGGGGACAGAACGAGCAGTACTTC. The rearrangement joins TRBV25-1 to TRBJ2-7; D could derive from TRBD1 or TRBD2 (7 bases each). CDR3 length: 14 residues. CDR1 MGHDK and CDR2 SYGVNS come from the germline V gene. The germline V and J ends were trimmed by 1 base and 5 bases, with 12 bases remaining between them.

The genes are TRBV27 and TRBJ1-2; TRBD1 might be the D (5 bases). Germline-derived CDR1 and CDR2 are MNHEY and SMNVEV (reference sequence). The CDR3 totals 15 residues. Trimming removed 3 bases at V and 4 bases at J, with 15 bases between. CDR3 loop: CASSFLAPGGYGYTF. The CDR3 bases are TGTGCCAGCAGTTTCTTGGCTCCCGGGGGCTATGGCTACACCTTC.

The chain is built from TRBV25-1 and TRBJ2-5, with D tentatively TRBD1 or TRBD2 (5 bases each). This CDR3 comprises 14 residues. Germline CDR1 and CDR2: MGHDK and SYGVNS. Trimming shortened V by 5 bases and J by 1 base, and 11 bases separated the two germline ends. The CDR3 is CASSWGSSQETQYF. The CDR3 region has the DNA TGTGCCAGCAGTTGGGGGTCTAGCCAAGAGACCCAGTACTTC.